This passage covers 8 T cell receptor beta chains from one sample sequenced in a study of blood T cell repertoires in COVID-19. Generated by immunoSEQ multiplex PCR, the TCRdb table keeps only in-frame clones and is missing some. The repertoire holds roughly 190,000 clones, with about 90% as singletons. The source material was peripheral blood. These receptors all stem from a woman aged 55-69 years with COVID-19, enrolled during active disease.

CDR3 in DNA: TGCGCCAGCAGCTTGGTTGTTACTAGCGGGAGTAGCGAGCAGTACTTC. Translation: CASSLVVTSGSSEQYF. The chain uses TRBV5-1 and TRBJ2-7; 11 bases align to TRBD2. This CDR3 region has 16 residues. The germline V gene has CDR1 SGHRS and CDR2 YFSETQ. Germline trimming cut 0 bases from V and 6 bases from J; bases unmatched to any gene: 8. The whole variable domain, filled in from reference TRBV5-1 and TRBJ2-7, reads KAGVTQTPRYLIKTRGQQVTLSCSPISGHRSVSWYQQTPGQGLQFLFEYFSETQRNKGNFPGRFSGRQFSNSRSEMNVSTLELGDSALYLCASSLVVTSGSSEQYFGPGTRLTVT.

This clone was recorded once. This chain uses TRBV10-3 with TRBJ2-5, with 8 bases aligning to TRBD2. Losses at the gene ends were 4 bases for V and 0 bases for J; bases not matched to a gene: 7. The CDR3 has 16 residues. The germline gives CDR1 ENHRY, CDR2 SYGVKD. For the CDR3, the DNA is TGTGCCATCAGTGTTATGGCTAGCGGGTACCAAGAGACCCAGTACTTC. This codes for CAISVMASGYQETQYF.

The chain couples TRBV24-1 to TRBJ2-5, with 8 bases aligning to TRBD2. The CDR3 is 16 amino acids. The germline CDR1 and CDR2 sequences are KGHDR and SFDVKD. V lost 4 bases, J lost 5 bases, and 11 bases stayed unmatched. The CDR3 nucleotides read TGTGCCACCAGTGACCCCAGCGGGAGAGGGGCGGAGACCCAGTACTTC. It specifies CATSDPSGRGAETQYF.

V is TRBV24-1 and J is TRBJ2-1; 7 nucleotides match TRBD2. CDR3 length equals 16 residues. With 5 bases clipped from V and 0 bases from J, the junction kept 6 bases outside the gene matches. Germline loops: CDR1 KGHDR, CDR2 SFDVKD. For the CDR3, the DNA is TGTGCCACCAGTGTCCTAGCGGCAAGCTCCTACAATGAGCAGTTCTTC. Residues: CATSVLAASSYNEQFF.

In this sample, this clone turned up a few times. The chain couples TRBV5-4 to TRBJ1-1; D unresolved. V dropped 4 bases and J dropped 1 base, with 14 bases sitting between them. The CDR3 loop spans 15 amino acids. Germline values: CDR1 SGHNT, CDR2 YYREEE (reference sequence). CDR3 bases: TGTGCCAGCAGCCCGCGGGGTCGGGGGAACACTGAAGCTTTCTTT. Translation gives CASSPRGRGNTEAFF.

This chain joins TRBV2 and TRBJ1-1; 8 bases map to TRBD1. Trimming took 11 bases from V and 0 from J; bases not matched to a gene: 2. The CDR3 loop spans 12 amino acids. CDR1 is SNHLY, CDR2 FYNNEI, per germline. The CDR3 loop reads CAGQGMNTEAFF. CDR3 DNA: TGTGCCGGACAGGGTATGAACACTGAAGCTTTCTTT.

CDR3 in amino acids: CASSYRTSGYEQYF. The CDR3 DNA follows: TGTGCCAGCAGTTACAGGACTAGCGGCTACGAGCAGTACTTC. This sequence joins TRBV6-2 or TRBV6-3 and TRBJ2-7; the match to TRBD2 covers 10 bases. V was clipped by 2 bases and J by 3 bases; unmatched bases: 1. The CDR3 covers 14 residues. Germline CDR1 MNHEY, CDR2 SVGEGT.

The chain is built from TRBV30 and TRBJ1-2; D not resolved. The ends were cut back, 0 bases at V and 8 bases at J, with 10 bases in the middle. This CDR3 region has 12 residues. Germline CDR1 GTSNPN, CDR2 SVGIG (reference sequence). The CDR3: CAWSVTRGGYTF. The CDR3 region has the DNA TGTGCCTGGAGTGTAACCCGGGGAGGCTACACCTTC.